The clone carrying this T cell receptor beta chain was found a few times. Its cognate antigen is unknown. Expressed TCRB transcripts got sequenced, as all isolated RNA was reverse transcribed. The protocol was immunoSEQ multiplex PCR, while the TCRdb copy is restricted to in-frame clones and leaves out a portion. The sample holds around 250,000 clones; roughly 30% are singletons and the top ten take roughly 4.1%. These data originate in a study of beta chain features in type 1 diabetes. Study-level information: Sorted cells examined across all samples numbered 95 million to 120 million. Study results and limitations: Shorter TCRB CDR3s, moderately but significantly so, were found in Type 1 diabetes patients in all four CD4+ subsets. In the patient group, naive, central memory and Treg TCRB repertoires seemed more alike than in the healthy donor group. The question left open here concerned HLA type influencing TCRB rearrangement.

Germline CDR1 SEHNR, CDR2 FQNEAQ (reference sequence). Trimming shortened V by 5 bases and J by 4 bases, and 11 bases separated the two germline ends. CDR3 length: 13 residues. Sequencing was carried out using central memory CD4+ T cells from blood. The sequence came from a man younger than 40 in good health. The chain uses TRBV7-9 and TRBJ1-1; unclear D gene. CDR3 DNA sequence: TGTGCCAGCAGCCCGGGATGGAGCACTGAAGCTTTCTTT. It codes for CASSPGWSTEAFF.